These T cell receptor beta chains were read from a single sample in a study of blood T cells in healthy people across ages. TCRdb ran MiXCR on the 5' RACE reads and lists one entry per CDR3 protein. The sample consists of 1.5 million or so distinct CDR3 sequences, 40% to 50% of them appearing once. Input material: blood. These receptors came from a woman aged 18-29 years in good health. CDR3s include the opening cysteine and the closing phenylalanine or tryptophan. Fields, in order: D gene, J gene, V gene, clone size, CDR3 DNA, CDR3 protein. A D gene is named only where the DNA matches it firmly. Rows give clone size only sometimes, using once, few, many, or a class for an expanded clone.

NA TRBJ2-7 TRBV6-6 NA TGTGCCAGCAGTTCTAGAGAACATGCCGAGCAGTACTTC CASSSREHAEQYF
TRBD1 TRBJ2-7 TRBV4-1 NA TGCGCCAGCAGCCAGCCGGGACAGCGCTACGAGCAGTACTTC CASSQPGQRYEQYF
NA TRBJ2-7 TRBV28 NA TGTGCCAGCACCACGGACACCCCATACGAGCAGTACTTC CASTTDTPYEQYF
NA TRBJ1-1 TRBV20-1 NA TGCAGGGCTGGGGGCACTGAAGCTTTCTTT CRAGGTEAFF
TRBD1 TRBJ2-3 TRBV5-1 NA TGCGCCAGCAGCTCAGGGACAGGGGGGGGAGATACGCAGTATTTT CASSSGTGGGDTQYF
NA TRBJ1-1 TRBV6-5 NA TGTGCCAGCAGTTACTCGTTCGGGAGTATTATGAACACTGAAGCTTTCTTT CASSYSFGSIMNTEAFF
NA TRBJ1-1 TRBV6-1 NA TGTGCCAGCGAGGGGGGACGGGTGGACACTGAAGCTTTCTTT CASEGGRVDTEAFF
TRBD2 TRBJ2-1 TRBV12-3/TRBV12-4 NA TGTGCCGGCAGTTCCCCCAGCGGGGGTTCAGGGAGCTCCTACAATGAGCAGTTCTTC CAGSSPSGGSGSSYNEQFF
NA TRBJ2-5 TRBV6-1 few TGTGCCAGCGAGGAGACCCAGTACTTC CASEETQYF
TRBD2 TRBJ2-1 TRBV7-2 many TGTGCCAGCAGCTTAAGCGGGGGGGCCTTCTACAATGAGCAGTTCTTC CASSLSGGAFYNEQFF
NA TRBJ1-4 TRBV5-5 few TGTGCCAGCAGCTTGGTTACCGCAACTAATGAAAAACTGTTTTTT CASSLVTATNEKLFF
NA TRBJ1-5 TRBV9 NA TGTGCCAGCAGCGTAGCGGACAGAAATCAGCCCCAGCATTTT CASSVADRNQPQHF
NA TRBJ2-1 TRBV6-2/TRBV6-3 NA TGTGCCACCCGAGCGTTGGCATGGCGGGGGCAGTTCTTC CATRALAWRGQFF
NA TRBJ2-1 TRBV7-7 NA TGTGCTAGCACCGGGGCAGTTTACAATGAGCAGTTCTTC CASTGAVYNEQFF
NA TRBJ1-3 TRBV9 NA TGTGCCAGCAGCGTAGCTAACCCGAGCTCTGGAAACACCATATATTTT CASSVANPSSGNTIYF
NA TRBJ2-3 TRBV9 few TGTGCCAGCAGCGAGCAGGGTTTTACCACAGATACGCAGTATTTT CASSEQGFTTDTQYF
NA TRBJ1-1 TRBV9 NA TGTGCCAGCAGCGTAGAGGACAGCATGAACACTGAAGCTTTCTTT CASSVEDSMNTEAFF
NA TRBJ2-1 TRBV2 NA TGTGCCAGCAGTGAATTCGGGCCTAGAACGCCATACAATGAGCAGTTCTTC CASSEFGPRTPYNEQFF